This is a list of T cell receptor beta chains from one sample in a study of cytomegalovirus exposure and HLA in healthy donors. Using immunoSEQ multiplex PCR, the repertoire was profiled, and TCRdb retains in-frame clones only, with some absent. The table lists 210,000 or so clones, roughly 90% of them singletons. Input material: PBMCs. The receptors shown here come from a woman between 18 and 29 years old in good health and CMV-seronegative. CDR3s include the opening cysteine and the closing phenylalanine or tryptophan. A D gene is named only where the DNA matches it firmly. Size is stated for part of the rows, as once, few or many counts, or as a class when the clone is expanded.

J: TRBJ2-7
D: TRBD2
V: TRBV4-1
size: -
CDR3: CASSQGLASYEQYF
DNA: TGCGCCAGCAGCCAAGGACTAGCCTCCTACGAGCAGTACTTC

J: TRBJ1-1
D: -
V: TRBV5-4
size: once
CDR3: CASSFGGGETEAFF
DNA: TGTGCCAGCAGCTTCGGGGGAGGGGAGACTGAAGCTTTCTTT

J: TRBJ1-2
D: -
V: TRBV4-3
size: -
CDR3: CASSQDTLNYGYTF
DNA: TGCGCCAGCAGCCAAGACACTCTCAACTATGGCTACACCTTC

J: TRBJ2-1
D: TRBD1
V: TRBV5-1
size: -
CDR3: CASSPPGTGHNEQFF
DNA: TGCGCCAGCAGCCCGCCGGGGACAGGTCACAATGAGCAGTTCTTC

J: TRBJ2-4
D: -
V: TRBV7-2
size: -
CDR3: CASSLVGGSKNIQYF
DNA: TGTGCCAGCAGCTTAGTGGGGGGATCCAAAAACATTCAGTACTTC

J: TRBJ1-1
D: -
V: TRBV6-5
size: -
CDR3: CASSYGDMNTEAFF
DNA: TGTGCCAGCAGTTACGGGGACATGAACACTGAAGCTTTCTTT

J: TRBJ2-7
D: -
V: TRBV15
size: -
CDR3: CATSREGLGATSYEQYF
DNA: TGTGCCACCAGCAGAGAGGGGCTAGGGGCCACCTCCTACGAGCAGTACTTC

J: TRBJ1-3
D: TRBD1
V: TRBV7-9
size: -
CDR3: CASGQGAGNTIYF
DNA: TGTGCCAGCGGACAGGGGGCTGGAAACACCATATATTTT

J: TRBJ2-1
D: -
V: TRBV4-3
size: -
CDR3: CASSLGGGSYNEQFF
DNA: TGCGCCAGCAGCCTAGGGGGGGGCTCCTACAATGAGCAGTTCTTC

J: TRBJ2-5
D: -
V: TRBV18
size: -
CDR3: CASSPPTFRGQETQYF
DNA: TGTGCCAGCTCACCACCTACTTTTCGGGGCCAAGAGACCCAGTACTTC

J: TRBJ1-2
D: -
V: TRBV4-3
size: -
CDR3: CASSQVGGGGGYTF
DNA: TGCGCCAGCAGCCAAGTAGGAGGCGGCGGGGGCTACACCTTC

J: TRBJ2-7
D: TRBD1
V: TRBV5-1
size: -
CDR3: CASSLWDRDYEQYF
DNA: TGCGCCAGCAGCTTATGGGACAGGGACTACGAGCAGTACTTC

J: TRBJ1-1
D: -
V: TRBV5-8
size: -
CDR3: CASSLPGLGNTEAFF
DNA: TGTGCCAGCAGCTTGCCGGGATTGGGGAACACTGAAGCTTTCTTT

J: TRBJ1-1
D: -
V: TRBV27
size: -
CDR3: CASSLFGGANTEAFF
DNA: TGTGCCAGCAGTTTATTCGGGGGGGCGAACACTGAAGCTTTCTTT

J: TRBJ2-2
D: TRBD2
V: TRBV5-1
size: once
CDR3: CASSLSASGGANTGELFF
DNA: TGCGCCAGCAGCTTGTCGGCTTCGGGGGGTGCGAACACCGGGGAGCTGTTTTTT

J: TRBJ2-2
D: -
V: TRBV19
size: -
CDR3: CASSRTSSNTGELFF
DNA: TGTGCCAGTAGCCGGACATCTTCGAACACCGGGGAGCTGTTTTTT

J: TRBJ2-7
D: TRBD2
V: TRBV10-3
size: -
CDR3: CAISDSGTGTSGRVLWEQYF
DNA: TGTGCCATCAGTGACTCGGGTACCGGGACTAGCGGGAGAGTTCTTTGGGAGCAGTACTTC

J: TRBJ1-5
D: -
V: TRBV5-5
size: -
CDR3: CASSLAGYSNQPQHF
DNA: TGTGCCAGCAGCTTGGCCGGGTATAGCAATCAGCCCCAGCATTTT

J: TRBJ2-1
D: -
V: TRBV7-9
size: -
CDR3: CASSSNYNEQFF
DNA: TGTGCCAGCAGCTCCAACTACAATGAGCAGTTCTTC

J: TRBJ2-1
D: TRBD2
V: TRBV11-2
size: -
CDR3: CASRLLQTSGRNEQFF
DNA: TGTGCCAGCAGACTATTACAGACTAGCGGGAGGAATGAGCAGTTCTTC

J: TRBJ2-1
D: -
V: TRBV9
size: -
CDR3: CASSVGYRSNEQFF
DNA: TGTGCCAGCAGCGTAGGTTACCGCAGTAATGAGCAGTTCTTC

J: TRBJ2-5
D: -
V: TRBV7-9
size: once
CDR3: CASSLPLREETQYF
DNA: TGTGCCAGCAGCTTACCGCTCCGAGAAGAGACCCAGTACTTC

J: TRBJ2-5
D: TRBD2
V: TRBV30
size: -
CDR3: CAWSELAGAGTYF
DNA: TGTGCCTGGAGTGAACTAGCGGGAGCGGGCACGTACTTC

J: TRBJ1-2
D: TRBD1
V: TRBV2
size: -
CDR3: CASSRTGESYGYTF
DNA: TGTGCCAGCAGTAGGACAGGGGAATCCTATGGCTACACCTTC

J: TRBJ2-3
D: -
V: TRBV5-1
size: -
CDR3: CASSPPRASSSTDTQYF
DNA: TGCGCCAGCAGCCCCCCGAGGGCCAGCTCTAGCACAGATACGCAGTATTTT